This T cell receptor beta chain was recovered during a study of blood T cell repertoires in COVID-19. Whole-study context: Spain, Italy and the United States supplied samples that represented acute and convalescent COVID-19. T cells, B-cell-depleted T cells, or PBMCs supplied cDNA or gDNA.

CDR3 size: 16 residues. Germline assignment: CDR1 LGHNA and CDR2 YNFKEQ. V lost 5 bases and J lost 7, with 18 bases in between. In the original workflow: Amplification with reference gene primers provided the estimates of nucleated cell counts. Profiled with immunoSEQ multiplex PCR; TCRdb holds only in-frame clones, not every one. Clone size and V and J calls were adopted from that table, with D and trimming inferred from the DNA. The sample holds 30,000 to 45,000 clones; roughly 77% are singletons and the top ten take about 44%. Sequencing was carried out using peripheral blood. The origin of this receptor is a human donor in a cohort sampled during active or convalescent COVID-19. The donor label of this sample is uncertain. This chain connects TRBV4-2 to TRBJ1-6; D is ambiguous. The CDR3 DNA sequence: TGTGCCAGCAGCGGTACTGATCCTACCCCAAATTCACCCCTCCACTTT. Translated, it gives CASSGTDPTPNSPLHF.